This TCR beta chain is drawn from a study of blood T cell repertoires in COVID-19. Overall study context: COVID-19 samples, acute and convalescent, were from the United States, Italy and Spain. T cells, B-cell-depleted T cells, or PBMCs provided the cDNA or gDNA that served as material.

In the source study's methods: Cell counts per sample came from amplifying reference gene primers. Profiled with immunoSEQ multiplex PCR; TCRdb holds only in-frame clones, not every one. V and J calls and clone size are those listed in that table; D and trimming were worked out from the DNA. The sample lists more than 200,000 clones, about four fifths seen once, with about 8.1% in the top ten. This CDR3 is 14 amino acids long. The chain is built from TRBV21-1 and TRBJ1-1; the DNA was not used to check the table's D call, TRBD1. TRBV21-1 is annotated as a pseudogene. The sequence was collected from an elderly man with acute or convalescent COVID-19. What was sequenced was peripheral blood. The CDR3 DNA reads TGTGCCAGCAGCAAAACAGACAGCAACACTGAAGCTTTCTTT. Translating it yields CASSKTDSNTEAFF.